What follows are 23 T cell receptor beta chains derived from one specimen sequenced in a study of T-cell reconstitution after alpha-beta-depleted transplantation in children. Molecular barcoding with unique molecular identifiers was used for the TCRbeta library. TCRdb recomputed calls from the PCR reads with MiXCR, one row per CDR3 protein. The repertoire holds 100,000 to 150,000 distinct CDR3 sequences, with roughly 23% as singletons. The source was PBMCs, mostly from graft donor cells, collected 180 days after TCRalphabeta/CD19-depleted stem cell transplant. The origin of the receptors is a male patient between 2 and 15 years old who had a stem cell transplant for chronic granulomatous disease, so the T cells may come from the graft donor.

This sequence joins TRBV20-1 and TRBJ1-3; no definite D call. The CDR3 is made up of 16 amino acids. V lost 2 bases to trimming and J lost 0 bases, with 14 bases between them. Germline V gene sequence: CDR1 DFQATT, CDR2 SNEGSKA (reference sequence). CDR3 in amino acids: CSARFIGPLSGNTIYF. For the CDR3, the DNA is TGCAGTGCTAGATTTATAGGGCCACTCTCTGGAAACACCATATATTTT.

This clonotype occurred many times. CDR3 in DNA: TGTGCCAGCAGTTTCCAGCGATCCTACAATGAGCAGTTCTTC. Its translation: CASSFQRSYNEQFF. V usage is TRBV12-3 or TRBV12-4 and J usage is TRBJ2-1; no reliable D call. V lost 3 bases to trimming and J lost 1 base, with 7 bases between them. The CDR3 sequence is 14 residues long.

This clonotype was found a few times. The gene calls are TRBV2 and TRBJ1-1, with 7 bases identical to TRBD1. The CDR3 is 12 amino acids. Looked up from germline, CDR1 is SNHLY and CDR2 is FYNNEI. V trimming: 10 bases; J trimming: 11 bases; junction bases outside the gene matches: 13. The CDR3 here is CANRDSGNSAFF. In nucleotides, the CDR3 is TGTGCCAACCGGGACAGCGGGAATTCTGCTTTCTTT. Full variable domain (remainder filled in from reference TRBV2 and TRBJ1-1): EPEVTQTPSHQVTQMGQEVILRCVPISNHLYFYWYRQILGQKVEFLVSFYNNEISEKSEIFDDQFSVERPDGSNFTLKIRSTKLEDSAMYFCANRDSGNSAFFGQGTRLTVV.

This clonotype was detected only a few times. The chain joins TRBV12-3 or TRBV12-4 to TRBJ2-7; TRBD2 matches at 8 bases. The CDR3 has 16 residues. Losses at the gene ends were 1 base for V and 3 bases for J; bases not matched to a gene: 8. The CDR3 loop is CASSLGGTRIYYEQYF. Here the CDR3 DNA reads TGTGCCAGCAGTTTAGGCGGGACTAGGATCTACTACGAGCAGTACTTC.

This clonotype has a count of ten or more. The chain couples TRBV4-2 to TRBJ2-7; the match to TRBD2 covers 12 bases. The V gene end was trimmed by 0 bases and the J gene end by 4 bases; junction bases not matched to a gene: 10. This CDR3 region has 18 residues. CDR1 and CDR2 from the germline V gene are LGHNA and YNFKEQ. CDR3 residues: CASSQDKGLAGGSYEQYF. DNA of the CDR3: TGTGCCAGCAGCCAAGATAAGGGGCTAGCGGGAGGGTCTTACGAGCAGTACTTC.

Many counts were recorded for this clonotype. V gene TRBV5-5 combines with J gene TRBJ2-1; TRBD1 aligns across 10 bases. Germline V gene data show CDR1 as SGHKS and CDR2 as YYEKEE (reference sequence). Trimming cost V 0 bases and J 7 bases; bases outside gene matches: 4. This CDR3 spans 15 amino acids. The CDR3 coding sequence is TGTGCCAGCAGCTTGGAGGGACAGGGGAGTAATGAGCAGTTCTTC. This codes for CASSLEGQGSNEQFF.

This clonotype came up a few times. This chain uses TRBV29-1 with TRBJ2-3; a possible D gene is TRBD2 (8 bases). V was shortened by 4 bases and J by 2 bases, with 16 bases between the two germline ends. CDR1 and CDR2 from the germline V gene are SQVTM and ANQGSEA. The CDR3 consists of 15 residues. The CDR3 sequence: CSVVSGTDYTDTQYF. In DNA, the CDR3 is TGCAGCGTTGTTAGCGGGACAGACTACACAGATACGCAGTATTTT.

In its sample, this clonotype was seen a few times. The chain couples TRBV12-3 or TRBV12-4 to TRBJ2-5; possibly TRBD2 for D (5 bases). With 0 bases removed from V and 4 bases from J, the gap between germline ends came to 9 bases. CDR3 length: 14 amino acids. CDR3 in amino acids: CASSLAIGGETQYF. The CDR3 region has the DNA TGTGCCAGCAGTTTAGCGATTGGAGGAGAGACCCAGTACTTC.

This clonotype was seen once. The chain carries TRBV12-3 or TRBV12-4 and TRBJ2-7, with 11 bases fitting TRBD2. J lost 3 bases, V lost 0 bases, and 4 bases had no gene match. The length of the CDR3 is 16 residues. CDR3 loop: CASSLAGLAGGYEQYF. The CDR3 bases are TGTGCCAGCAGTTTAGCGGGTCTAGCGGGGGGCTACGAGCAGTACTTC.

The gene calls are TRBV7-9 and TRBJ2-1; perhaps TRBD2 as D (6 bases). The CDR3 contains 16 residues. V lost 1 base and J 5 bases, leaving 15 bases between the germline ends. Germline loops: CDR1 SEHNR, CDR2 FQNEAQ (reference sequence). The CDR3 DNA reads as TGTGCCAGCAGCTTAGGAACTAGCCTGACTGACAATGAGCAGTTCTTC. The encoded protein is CASSLGTSLTDNEQFF.

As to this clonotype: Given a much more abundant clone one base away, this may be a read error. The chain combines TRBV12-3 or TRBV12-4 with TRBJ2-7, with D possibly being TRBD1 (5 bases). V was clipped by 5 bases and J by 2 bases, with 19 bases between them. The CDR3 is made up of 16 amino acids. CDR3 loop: CASSPATRTPTYEQYF. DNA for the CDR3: TGTGCCAGCAGTCCGGCGACGAGGACACCCACCTACGAGCAGTACTTC.

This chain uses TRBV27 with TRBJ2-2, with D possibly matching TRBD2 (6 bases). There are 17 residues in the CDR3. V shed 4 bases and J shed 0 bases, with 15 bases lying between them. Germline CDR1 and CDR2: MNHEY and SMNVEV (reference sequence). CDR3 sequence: CASSSPSGGTNTGELFF. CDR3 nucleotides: TGTGCCAGCAGTTCTCCCTCAGGAGGGACGAACACCGGGGAGCTGTTTTTT.

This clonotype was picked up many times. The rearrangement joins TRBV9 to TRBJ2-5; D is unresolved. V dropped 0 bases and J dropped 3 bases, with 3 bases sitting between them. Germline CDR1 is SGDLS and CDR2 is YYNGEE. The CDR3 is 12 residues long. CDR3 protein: CASSVGEETQYF. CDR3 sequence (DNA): TGTGCCAGCAGCGTAGGGGAAGAGACCCAGTACTTC.

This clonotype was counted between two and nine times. The CDR3 DNA reads TGTGCCATTCTCCAAACGGGGGAGGCCAAAAACATTCAGTACTTC. It specifies CAILQTGEAKNIQYF. The rearrangement links TRBV10-3 to TRBJ2-4; D is perhaps TRBD2 (6 bases). The CDR3 contains 15 residues. The V gene's germline CDR1 is ENHRY and CDR2 SYGVKD. V was trimmed by 9 bases and J by 1 base, leaving 16 bases between them.

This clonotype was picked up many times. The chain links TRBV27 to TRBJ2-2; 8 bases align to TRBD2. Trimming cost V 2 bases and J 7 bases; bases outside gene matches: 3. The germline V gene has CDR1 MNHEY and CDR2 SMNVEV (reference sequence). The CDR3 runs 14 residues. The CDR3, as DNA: TGTGCCAGCAGTTTAGCGGGGACTAGCGGGGAGCTGTTTTTT. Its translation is CASSLAGTSGELFF.

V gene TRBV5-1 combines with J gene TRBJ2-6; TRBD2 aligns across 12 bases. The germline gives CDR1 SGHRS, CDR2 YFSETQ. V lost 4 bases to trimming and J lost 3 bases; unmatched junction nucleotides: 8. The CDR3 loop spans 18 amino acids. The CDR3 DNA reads TGCGCCAGCAGCCGGACTAGCGGGACTGCGGTTGGGGCCAACGTCCTGACTTTC. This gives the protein CASSRTSGTAVGANVLTF. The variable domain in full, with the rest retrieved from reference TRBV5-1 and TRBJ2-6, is KAGVTQTPRYLIKTRGQQVTLSCSPISGHRSVSWYQQTPGQGLQFLFEYFSETQRNKGNFPGRFSGRQFSNSRSEMNVSTLELGDSALYLCASSRTSGTAVGANVLTFGAGSRLTVL.

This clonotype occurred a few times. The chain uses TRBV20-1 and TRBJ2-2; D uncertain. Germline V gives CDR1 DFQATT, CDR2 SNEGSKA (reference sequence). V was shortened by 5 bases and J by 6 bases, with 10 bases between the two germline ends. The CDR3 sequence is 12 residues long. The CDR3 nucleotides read TGCAGTGCTCCCTTTTACGCCGGGGAGCTGTTTTTT. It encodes CSAPFYAGELFF.

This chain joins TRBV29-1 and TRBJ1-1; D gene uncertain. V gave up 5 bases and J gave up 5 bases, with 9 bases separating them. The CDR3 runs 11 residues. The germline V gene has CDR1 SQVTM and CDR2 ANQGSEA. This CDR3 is CSVHGRTEAFF. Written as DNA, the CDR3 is TGCAGCGTTCATGGGAGGACTGAAGCTTTCTTT. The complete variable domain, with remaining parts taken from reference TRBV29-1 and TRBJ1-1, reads SAVISQKPSRDICQRGTSLTIQCQVDSQVTMMFWYRQQPGQSLTLIATANQGSEATYESGFVIDKFPISRPNLTFSTLTVSNMSPEDSSIYLCSVHGRTEAFFGQGTRLTVV.

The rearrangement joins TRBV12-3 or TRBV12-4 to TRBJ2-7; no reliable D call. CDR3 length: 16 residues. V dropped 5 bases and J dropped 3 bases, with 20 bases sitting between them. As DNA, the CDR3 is TGTGCCAGCAGTGGAATAGGGTCGCGGTCCTTCTACGAGCAGTACTTC. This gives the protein CASSGIGSRSFYEQYF.

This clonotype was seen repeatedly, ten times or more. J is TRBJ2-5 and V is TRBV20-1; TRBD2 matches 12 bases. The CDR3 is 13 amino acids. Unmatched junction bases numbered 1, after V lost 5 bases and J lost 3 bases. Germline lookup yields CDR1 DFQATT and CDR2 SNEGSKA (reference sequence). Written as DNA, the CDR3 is TGCAGTGCTTGGACTAGCGGGAAAGAGACCCAGTACTTC. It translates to CSAWTSGKETQYF.

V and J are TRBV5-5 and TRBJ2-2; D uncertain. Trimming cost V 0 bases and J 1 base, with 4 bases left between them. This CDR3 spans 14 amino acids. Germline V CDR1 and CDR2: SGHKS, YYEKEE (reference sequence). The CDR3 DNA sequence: TGTGCCAGCAGCTTGGAGTGGAACACCGGGGAGCTGTTTTTT. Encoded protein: CASSLEWNTGELFF.

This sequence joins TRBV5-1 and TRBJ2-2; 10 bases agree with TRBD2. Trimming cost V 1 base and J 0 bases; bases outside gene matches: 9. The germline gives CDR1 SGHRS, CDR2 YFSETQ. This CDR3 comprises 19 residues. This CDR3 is CASSLFTLAGGPNTGELFF. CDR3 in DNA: TGCGCCAGCAGCTTGTTTACCTTAGCGGGAGGTCCGAACACCGGGGAGCTGTTTTTT.

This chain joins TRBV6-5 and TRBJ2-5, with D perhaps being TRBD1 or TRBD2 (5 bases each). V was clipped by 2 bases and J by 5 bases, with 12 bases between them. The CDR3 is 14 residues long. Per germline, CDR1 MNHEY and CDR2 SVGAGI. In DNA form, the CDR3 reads TGTGCCAGCAGTTACCTAGACAGAGGGGAGACCCAGTACTTC. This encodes CASSYLDRGETQYF.